Here is one T cell receptor beta chain with its context. Antigen: not known. A much larger clone sits a single nucleotide away, making a read error possible. The data are from a study of T cells in Graves' hyperthyroidism and ophthalmopathy. On the study more broadly: Blood from the periphery was taken at initial diagnosis, before any treatment. Overall study results and limits: Blood also showed most of the thyroid clonotypes that were expanded above 0.001. Ophthalmopathy could be told apart from stable hyperthyroidism with a 13 V-J model.

V was pared by 8 bases and J by 1 base, with 8 bases between. The CDR3 runs to 12 residues. The study based diagnoses on clinical symptoms, serum thyroxine and TRAb, thyroid ultrasound and orbital computed tomography. RNA transcripts provided the source from which TCR beta CDR3 regions were amplified. First-round RT-PCR targeting the TCR CDR3 was performed with the HTBI primer set. Each CDR3 protein is one row after TCRdb ran MiXCR on the multiplex PCR reads. In the table there are approximately 410,000 distinct CDR3 sequences, roughly an eighth of which are singletons. Material: blood. This receptor was taken from a woman aged 18 to 35 with Graves' hyperthyroidism. The gene calls are TRBV12-3 or TRBV12-4 and TRBJ2-5, with TRBD2 as a possible D gene (6 bases). The CDR3 DNA sequence: TGTGCCAGCTGGGAGGCCCAAGAGACCCAGTACTTC. The encoded protein is CASWEAQETQYF.